A selection of T cell receptor beta chains follows, all from one sample in a study of CD8 T cells in ankylosing spondylitis. TCRdb reprocessed the 5' RACE reads with MiXCR, giving one entry per CDR3 protein. In the table there are about 400,000 distinct CDR3 sequences, 20% to 25% of which are singletons. Material: blood, either unsorted or a sorted T cell fraction (not recorded which). The receptors originated from a male donor with ankylosing spondylitis. CDR3s include the opening cysteine and the closing phenylalanine or tryptophan. D genes are given only for firm matches. Part of the rows lack a size; the others show once, few, many or a class for expanded clones.

D gene: NA
V gene: TRBV28
J gene: TRBJ2-5
clone size: NA
CDR3 DNA: TGTGCCAGCAGGGGGAAGCTTTCGGTGCAAGAGACCCAGTACTTC
CDR3 protein: CASRGKLSVQETQYF

D gene: NA
V gene: TRBV6-1
J gene: TRBJ2-2
clone size: few
CDR3 DNA: TGTGCCAGCAGATCATGGACACCGAACACCGGGGAGCTGTTTTTT
CDR3 protein: CASRSWTPNTGELFF

D gene: TRBD2
V gene: TRBV9
J gene: TRBJ2-3
clone size: NA
CDR3 DNA: TGTGCCAGCAGCGTAGGGGCAGCGGGAGGTACAGATACGCAGTATTTT
CDR3 protein: CASSVGAAGGTDTQYF

D gene: NA
V gene: TRBV29-1
J gene: TRBJ2-2
clone size: many
CDR3 DNA: TGCAGCGTTGAAGAAACTAGTAGCGGGGAGCTGTTTTTT
CDR3 protein: CSVEETSSGELFF

D gene: NA
V gene: TRBV7-2
J gene: TRBJ1-4
clone size: NA
CDR3 DNA: TGTGCCAGCAGCCAAACTGGGGGAACTAATGAAAAACTGTTTTTT
CDR3 protein: CASSQTGGTNEKLFF

D gene: NA
V gene: TRBV20-1
J gene: TRBJ2-7
clone size: few
CDR3 DNA: TGCAGTGCTAGGTTAGGGAGCTCCTACGAGCAGTACTTC
CDR3 protein: CSARLGSSYEQYF

D gene: NA
V gene: TRBV12-3/TRBV12-4
J gene: TRBJ2-7
clone size: few
CDR3 DNA: TGTGCCAGCAGTTTCCACAGGGTCTACGAGCAGTACTTC
CDR3 protein: CASSFHRVYEQYF

D gene: TRBD2
V gene: TRBV12-3/TRBV12-4
J gene: TRBJ2-3
clone size: NA
CDR3 DNA: TGTGCCAGCAGATCCGGGACTAGCGGGAGCAGCTCCACAGATACGCAGTATTTT
CDR3 protein: CASRSGTSGSSSTDTQYF

D gene: TRBD2
V gene: TRBV5-1
J gene: TRBJ2-7
clone size: few
CDR3 DNA: TGCGCCAGCAGCTTGGATTGGATAGCGGGAGGTTCCTACGAGCAGTACTTC
CDR3 protein: CASSLDWIAGGSYEQYF

D gene: NA
V gene: TRBV7-3
J gene: TRBJ1-1
clone size: NA
CDR3 DNA: TGTGCCAGCAGCTTAAGGAGGGTACAGGGGAACACTGAAGCTTTCTTT
CDR3 protein: CASSLRRVQGNTEAFF

D gene: TRBD2
V gene: TRBV6-2/TRBV6-3
J gene: TRBJ2-2
clone size: NA
CDR3 DNA: TGTGCCAGCAGTTACTCGAGGCGGATCTCGACTAGCGGCTCTCTTTACACCGGGGAGCTGTTTTTT
CDR3 protein: CASSYSRRISTSGSLYTGELFF

D gene: NA
V gene: TRBV30
J gene: TRBJ2-7
clone size: NA
CDR3 DNA: TGTGCCTGGAGTGACGGGGCACCGAGGGTCTACGAGCAGTACTTC
CDR3 protein: CAWSDGAPRVYEQYF

D gene: NA
V gene: TRBV20-1
J gene: TRBJ2-3
clone size: NA
CDR3 DNA: TGCAGTGCTAGAGATCCAGAACGGAACAGTTACACAGATACGCAGTATTTT
CDR3 protein: CSARDPERNSYTDTQYF

D gene: NA
V gene: TRBV4-3
J gene: TRBJ2-3
clone size: NA
CDR3 DNA: TGCGCCAGCAGCCATCAAGCTTTACGGGCAGATACGCAGTATTTT
CDR3 protein: CASSHQALRADTQYF

D gene: NA
V gene: TRBV30
J gene: TRBJ1-4
clone size: NA
CDR3 DNA: TGTGCCCTCGAGCAGGGAGGGGGTGAAAAACTGTTTTTT
CDR3 protein: CALEQGGGEKLFF

D gene: NA
V gene: TRBV5-1
J gene: TRBJ2-5
clone size: few
CDR3 DNA: TGCGCCAGCAGCCCCCTGGACGCAGGACAAGAGACCCAGTACTTC
CDR3 protein: CASSPLDAGQETQYF

D gene: TRBD1
V gene: TRBV7-9
J gene: TRBJ1-6
clone size: NA
CDR3 DNA: TGTGCCAGCAGCTTTACAGGGGACAGCTCCTATAATTCACCCCTCCACTTT
CDR3 protein: CASSFTGDSSYNSPLHF

D gene: TRBD1
V gene: TRBV7-9
J gene: TRBJ2-5
clone size: few
CDR3 DNA: TGTGCCAGCAGCTTCAGGGGGATCGAAGAGACCCAGTACTTC
CDR3 protein: CASSFRGIEETQYF

D gene: NA
V gene: TRBV5-1
J gene: TRBJ1-5
clone size: once
CDR3 DNA: TGCGCCAGCAGCTTGGGGACGACGCGGCAGCCCGGTGAGGGGCATTTT
CDR3 protein: CASSLGTTRQPGEGHF

D gene: NA
V gene: TRBV7-3
J gene: TRBJ2-2
clone size: NA
CDR3 DNA: TGTGCCAGCAGCTTATCGGGTGCTCGGAGCGGGGAGCTGTTTTTT
CDR3 protein: CASSLSGARSGELFF

D gene: TRBD2
V gene: TRBV20-1
J gene: TRBJ2-7
clone size: NA
CDR3 DNA: TGCAGTGCGGGCCGGGACTACTACGAGCAGTACTTC
CDR3 protein: CSAGRDYYEQYF

D gene: NA
V gene: TRBV11-2
J gene: TRBJ2-1
clone size: many
CDR3 DNA: TGTGCCAGCAGCATCAGACAGAGCTCCTACAATGAGCAGTTCTTC
CDR3 protein: CASSIRQSSYNEQFF

D gene: NA
V gene: TRBV5-1
J gene: TRBJ1-1
clone size: few
CDR3 DNA: TGCGCCAGCAGTCAGGGGAACATGAACACTGAAGCTTTCTTT
CDR3 protein: CASSQGNMNTEAFF

D gene: NA
V gene: TRBV5-1
J gene: TRBJ1-1
clone size: NA
CDR3 DNA: TGCGCCAGCAGCTCCCAGGGACAAGTTAACACTGAAGCTTTCTTT
CDR3 protein: CASSSQGQVNTEAFF

D gene: TRBD2
V gene: TRBV29-1
J gene: TRBJ2-2
clone size: few
CDR3 DNA: TGCAGCGTTGATGCGGCGGGAGGGCAGGGGGAGCTGTTTTTT
CDR3 protein: CSVDAAGGQGELFF

D gene: TRBD2
V gene: TRBV7-3
J gene: TRBJ2-3
clone size: few
CDR3 DNA: TGTGCCAGCAGCTTCTACAGCGGGGGCACAGATACGCAGTATTTT
CDR3 protein: CASSFYSGGTDTQYF

D gene: TRBD1
V gene: TRBV27
J gene: TRBJ1-5
clone size: NA
CDR3 DNA: TGTGCCAGCAGTTTAAGACAGGGCAAAAATCAGCCCCAGCATTTT
CDR3 protein: CASSLRQGKNQPQHF

D gene: NA
V gene: TRBV6-2/TRBV6-3
J gene: TRBJ1-3
clone size: NA
CDR3 DNA: TGTGCCAGCAGTTACTCTGCAGGATGGGGGCGCAGAAACACCATATATTTT
CDR3 protein: CASSYSAGWGRRNTIYF

D gene: TRBD2
V gene: TRBV20-1
J gene: TRBJ2-3
clone size: many
CDR3 DNA: TGCAGTGCTAGAGATCTTTTAGCGGGTCTGAATCGGGATACGCAGTATTTT
CDR3 protein: CSARDLLAGLNRDTQYF

D gene: TRBD1
V gene: TRBV12-3/TRBV12-4
J gene: TRBJ1-1
clone size: NA
CDR3 DNA: TGTGCCAGCAGTTCGGGACAGGGGGCAGAAGCTTTCTTT
CDR3 protein: CASSSGQGAEAFF

D gene: TRBD2
V gene: TRBV24-1
J gene: TRBJ2-1
clone size: NA
CDR3 DNA: TGTGCCACCAGTGATTCATCTAGCGGGAGGTGGGATGAGCAGTTCTTC
CDR3 protein: CATSDSSSGRWDEQFF

D gene: TRBD2
V gene: TRBV20-1
J gene: TRBJ2-1
clone size: many
CDR3 DNA: TGCAGTGCTAGAGGCGGGAGCTCCTACAATGAGCAGTTCTTC
CDR3 protein: CSARGGSSYNEQFF

D gene: TRBD2
V gene: TRBV20-1
J gene: TRBJ2-7
clone size: many
CDR3 DNA: TGCAGTGCTACTAGCGGACTAACCTACGAGCAGTACTTC
CDR3 protein: CSATSGLTYEQYF

D gene: NA
V gene: TRBV28
J gene: TRBJ1-5
clone size: NA
CDR3 DNA: TGTGCCAGCAGTCCTCAAGTAGGCGGTAGCAATCAGCCCCAGCATTTT
CDR3 protein: CASSPQVGGSNQPQHF

D gene: NA
V gene: TRBV6-1
J gene: TRBJ1-5
clone size: few
CDR3 DNA: TGTGCCAGCAGGCGGCGGGGGGTCAATCAGCCCCAGCATTTT
CDR3 protein: CASRRRGVNQPQHF

D gene: NA
V gene: TRBV20-1
J gene: TRBJ2-5
clone size: few
CDR3 DNA: TGCAGTGGCAGGGAGGATCGGACCAACCAAGAGACCCAGTACTTC
CDR3 protein: CSGREDRTNQETQYF

D gene: NA
V gene: TRBV6-2/TRBV6-3
J gene: TRBJ2-5
clone size: NA
CDR3 DNA: TGTGCCAGCAGTAGCGACTTGTTTCAAGAGACCCAGTACTTC
CDR3 protein: CASSSDLFQETQYF

D gene: NA
V gene: TRBV9
J gene: TRBJ2-1
clone size: many
CDR3 DNA: TGTGCCAGCAGCGTTAGGGCACCGAGCTACAATGAGCAGTTCTTC
CDR3 protein: CASSVRAPSYNEQFF

D gene: NA
V gene: TRBV5-6
J gene: TRBJ2-4
clone size: NA
CDR3 DNA: TGTGCCAGCAGCCTTATGGGAGATCAGTACTTC
CDR3 protein: CASSLMGDQYF

D gene: TRBD1
V gene: TRBV20-1
J gene: TRBJ2-1
clone size: NA
CDR3 DNA: TGCAGTGCTAGTTTTGGGACAGGGTACAATGAGCAGTTCTTC
CDR3 protein: CSASFGTGYNEQFF

D gene: TRBD2
V gene: TRBV12-3/TRBV12-4
J gene: TRBJ2-3
clone size: NA
CDR3 DNA: TGTGCCAGCAGTTTAAGACTAGCGGGAGGAGGGGGCGTCCGAGATACGCAGTATTTT
CDR3 protein: CASSLRLAGGGGVRDTQYF

D gene: NA
V gene: TRBV7-3
J gene: TRBJ2-5
clone size: once
CDR3 DNA: TGTGCCAGCAGCCGGAGGAGGGGGGAGACCCAGTACTTC
CDR3 protein: CASSRRRGETQYF

D gene: NA
V gene: TRBV10-3
J gene: TRBJ2-7
clone size: once
CDR3 DNA: TGTGCCATCGGAAGTCCCGGGGACCGCTCCTACGAGCAGTACTTC
CDR3 protein: CAIGSPGDRSYEQYF

D gene: TRBD1
V gene: TRBV6-1
J gene: TRBJ2-3
clone size: few
CDR3 DNA: TGTGCCAGCATCGGAACAGGGGTCACAGATACGCAGTATTTT
CDR3 protein: CASIGTGVTDTQYF